This T cell receptor beta chain was found in a study of blood T cell repertoires in COVID-19. This CDR3 contains 14 residues. Germline V gene sequence: CDR1 ENHRY, CDR2 SYGVKD. Trimming at V came to 4 bases and at J to 0 bases, leaving 2 bases not matched to a gene. Using immunoSEQ multiplex PCR, the repertoire was profiled, and TCRdb retains in-frame clones only, with some absent. This sample has some 460,000 clones; around 88% occur once, and the top ten carry about 4.5%. Sequencing was performed on peripheral blood. The J gene is TRBJ2-7, the V gene TRBV10-3, with TRBD1 matching 8 bases. This TCR was recovered from a woman in her 30s with acute or convalescent COVID-19. CDR3 in amino acids: CAISVDRASYEQYF. As DNA, the CDR3 is TGTGCCATCAGTGTGGACAGGGCCTCCTACGAGCAGTACTTC.